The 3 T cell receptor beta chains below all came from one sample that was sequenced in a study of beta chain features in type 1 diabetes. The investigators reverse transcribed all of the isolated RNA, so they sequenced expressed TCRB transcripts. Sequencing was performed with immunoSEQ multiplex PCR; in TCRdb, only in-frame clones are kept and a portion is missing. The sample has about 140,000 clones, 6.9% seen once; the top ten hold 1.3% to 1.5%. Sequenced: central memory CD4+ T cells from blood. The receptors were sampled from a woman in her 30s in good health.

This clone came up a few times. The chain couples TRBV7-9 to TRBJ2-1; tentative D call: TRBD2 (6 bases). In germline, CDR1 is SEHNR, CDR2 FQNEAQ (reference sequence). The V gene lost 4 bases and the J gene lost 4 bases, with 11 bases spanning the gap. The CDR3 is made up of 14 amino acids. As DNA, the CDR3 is TGTGCCAGCAGCTCCCGGGACTGGTACAATGAGCAGTTCTTC. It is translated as CASSSRDWYNEQFF.

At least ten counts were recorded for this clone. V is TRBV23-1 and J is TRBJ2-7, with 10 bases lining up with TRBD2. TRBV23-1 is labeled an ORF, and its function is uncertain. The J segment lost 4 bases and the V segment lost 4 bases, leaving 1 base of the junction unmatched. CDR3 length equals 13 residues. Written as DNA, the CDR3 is TGCGCCAGCAGTCGGGGACTAGCGTACGAGCAGTACTTC. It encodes CASSRGLAYEQYF.

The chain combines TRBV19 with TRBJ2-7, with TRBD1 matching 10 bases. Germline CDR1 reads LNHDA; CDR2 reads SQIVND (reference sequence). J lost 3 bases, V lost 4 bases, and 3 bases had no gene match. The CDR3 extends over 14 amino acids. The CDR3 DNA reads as TGTGCCAGTAGTACCGGGACAGGGGACTACGAGCAGTACTTC. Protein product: CASSTGTGDYEQYF. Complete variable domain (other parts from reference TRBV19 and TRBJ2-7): DGGITQSPKYLFRKEGQNVTLSCEQNLNHDAMYWYRQDPGQGLRLIYYSQIVNDFQKGDIAEGYSVSREKKESFPLTVTSAQKNPTAFYLCASSTGTGDYEQYFGPGTRLTVT.